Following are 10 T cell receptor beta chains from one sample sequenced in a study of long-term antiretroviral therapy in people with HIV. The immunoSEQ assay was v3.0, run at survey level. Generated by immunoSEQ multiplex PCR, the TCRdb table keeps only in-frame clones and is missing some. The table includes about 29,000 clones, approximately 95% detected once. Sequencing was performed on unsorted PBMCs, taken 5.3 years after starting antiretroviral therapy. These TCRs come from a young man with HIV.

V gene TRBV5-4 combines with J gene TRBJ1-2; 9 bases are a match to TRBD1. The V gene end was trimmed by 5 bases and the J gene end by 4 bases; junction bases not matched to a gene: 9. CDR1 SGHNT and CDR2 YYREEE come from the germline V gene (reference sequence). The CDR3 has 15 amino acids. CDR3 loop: CASRSRDRVVYGYTF. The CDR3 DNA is TGTGCCAGCAGGTCCCGGGACAGGGTGGTCTATGGCTACACCTTC.

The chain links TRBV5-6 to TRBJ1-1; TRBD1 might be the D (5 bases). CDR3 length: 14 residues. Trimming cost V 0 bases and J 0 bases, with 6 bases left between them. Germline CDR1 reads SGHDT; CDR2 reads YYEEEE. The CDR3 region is CASSLEGMNTEAFF. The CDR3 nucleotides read TGTGCCAGCAGCTTGGAGGGGATGAACACTGAAGCTTTCTTT.

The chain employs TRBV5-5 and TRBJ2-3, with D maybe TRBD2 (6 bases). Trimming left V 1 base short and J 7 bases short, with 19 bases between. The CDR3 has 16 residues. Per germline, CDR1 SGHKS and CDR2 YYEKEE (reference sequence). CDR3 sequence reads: CASSLLGRTLDHTQYF. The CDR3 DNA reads TGTGCCAGCAGCTTGCTAGGGAGGACGCTTGACCATACGCAGTATTTT.

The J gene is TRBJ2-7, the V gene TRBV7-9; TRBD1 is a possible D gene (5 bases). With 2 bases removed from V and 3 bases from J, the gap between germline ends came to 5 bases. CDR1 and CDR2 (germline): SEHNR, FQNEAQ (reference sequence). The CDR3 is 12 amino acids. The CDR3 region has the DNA TGTGCCAGCAGCTTACAGGGCTACGAGCAGTACTTC. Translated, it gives CASSLQGYEQYF.

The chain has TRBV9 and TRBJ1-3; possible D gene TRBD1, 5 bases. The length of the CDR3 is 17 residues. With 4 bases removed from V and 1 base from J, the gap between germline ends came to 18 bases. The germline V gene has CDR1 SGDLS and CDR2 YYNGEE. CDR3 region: CASSLGMGQRSGNTIYF. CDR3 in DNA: TGTGCCAGCAGCCTAGGGATGGGGCAGCGATCTGGAAACACCATATATTTT.

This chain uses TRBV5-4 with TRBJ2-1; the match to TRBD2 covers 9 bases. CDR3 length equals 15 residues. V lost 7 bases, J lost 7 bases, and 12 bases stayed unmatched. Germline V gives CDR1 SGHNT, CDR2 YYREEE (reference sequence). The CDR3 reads CASRTPGTSMNEQFF. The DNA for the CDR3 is TGTGCCAGCCGCACTCCCGGGACTAGCATGAATGAGCAGTTCTTC. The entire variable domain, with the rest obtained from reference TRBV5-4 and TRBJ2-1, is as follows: ETGVTQSPTHLIKTRGQQVTLRCSSQSGHNTVSWYQQALGQGPQFIFQYYREEENGRGNFPPRFSGLQFPNYSSELNVNALELDDSALYLCASRTPGTSMNEQFFGPGTRLTVL.

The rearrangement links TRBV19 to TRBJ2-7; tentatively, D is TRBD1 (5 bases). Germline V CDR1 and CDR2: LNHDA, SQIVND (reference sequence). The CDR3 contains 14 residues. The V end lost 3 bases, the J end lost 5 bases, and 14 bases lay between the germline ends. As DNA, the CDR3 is TGTGCCAGTAGTATCGCCCAGGGAACCCACGAGCAGTACTTC. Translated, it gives CASSIAQGTHEQYF.

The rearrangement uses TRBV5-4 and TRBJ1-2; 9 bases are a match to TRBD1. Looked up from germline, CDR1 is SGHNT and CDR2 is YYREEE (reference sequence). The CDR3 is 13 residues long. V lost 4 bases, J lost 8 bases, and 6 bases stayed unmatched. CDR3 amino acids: CASSTGQGGGYTF. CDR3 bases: TGTGCCAGCAGCACGGGACAGGGTGGGGGCTACACCTTC.

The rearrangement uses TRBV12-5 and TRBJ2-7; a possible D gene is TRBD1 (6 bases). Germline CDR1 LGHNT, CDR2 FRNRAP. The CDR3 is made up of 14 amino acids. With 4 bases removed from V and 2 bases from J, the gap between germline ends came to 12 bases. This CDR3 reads CASGSSDRPYEQYF. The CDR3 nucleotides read TGTGCTAGTGGTTCCTCGGACAGACCCTACGAGCAGTACTTC.

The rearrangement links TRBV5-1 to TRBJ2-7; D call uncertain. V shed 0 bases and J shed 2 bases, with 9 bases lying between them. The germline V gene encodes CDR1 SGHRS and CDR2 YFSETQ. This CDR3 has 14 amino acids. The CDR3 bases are TGCGCCAGCAGCTTGGACAGCCGAACCTACGAGCAGTACTTC. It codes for CASSLDSRTYEQYF.